The 30 T cell receptor beta chains given below trace back to one sample, sequenced in a study of OX40 agonist ivuxolimab in advanced cancers. Assay: immunoSEQ multiplex PCR; the TCRdb copy retains only in-frame clones and omits some. The sample records 65,000 to 95,000 clones, over 70% being singletons. Sequencing was performed on CD4+ or CD8+ T cells sorted from blood, taken in a trial of the OX40 agonist ivuxolimab. The source is an adult with an advanced solid tumor such as melanoma, head and neck, liver or kidney cancer.

This clone appeared a single time. The genes are TRBV5-1 and TRBJ1-6; D is unresolved. With 0 bases removed from V and 7 bases from J, the gap between germline ends came to 8 bases. Germline CDR1 reads SGHRS; CDR2 reads YFSETQ. The CDR3 is 14 amino acids. CDR3 loop: CASSLDVKNSPLHF. CDR3 nucleotide sequence: TGCGCCAGCAGCTTGGACGTAAAAAATTCACCCCTCCACTTT.

The V call is TRBV5-5, the J call TRBJ1-6; no clear D gene. The CDR3 length is 15 residues. The germline V gene encodes CDR1 SGHKS and CDR2 YYEKEE (reference sequence). V lost 3 bases to trimming and J lost 7 bases, with 14 bases between them. The chain's CDR3 is CASSSTGFENSPLHF. The DNA for the CDR3 is TGTGCCAGCAGCTCGACGGGGTTTGAAAATTCACCCCTCCACTTT.

The CDR3 loop is CASSSKETQYF. The CDR3 DNA follows: TGTGCCAGTAGTTCCAAGGAGACCCAGTACTTC. The rearrangement uses TRBV19 and TRBJ2-5; D not certain. V was shortened by 5 bases and J by 5 bases, with 6 bases between the two germline ends. Germline CDR1 reads LNHDA; CDR2 reads SQIVND (reference sequence). This CDR3 is built from 11 residues.

This chain connects TRBV30 to TRBJ1-3; D not resolved. The CDR3 consists of 12 residues. Trimming pared 5 bases from V and 0 bases from J, leaving 5 bases between. CDR1 is GTSNPN and CDR2 is SVGIG in the germline V gene (reference sequence). CDR3 DNA sequence: TGTGCCTGGGGAATCTCTGGAAACACCATATATTTT. It yields the protein CAWGISGNTIYF.

The chain couples TRBV5-8 to TRBJ2-2; weak D call: TRBD1 (5 bases). Trimming removed 4 bases from V and 3 bases from J, with 10 bases in between. This CDR3 has 14 residues. Germline values: CDR1 SGHTS, CDR2 YDEGEE. CDR3 bases: TGTGCCAGCAGCCCCGACAGTTACACCGGGGAGCTGTTTTTT. Protein sequence: CASSPDSYTGELFF.

This clone has just a few counts. This chain connects TRBV4-1 to TRBJ1-3, with D possibly being TRBD1 (5 bases). Between the trimmed V and J ends, which lost 1 base and 4 bases, there was a span of 17 bases. The V gene's germline CDR1 is MGHRA and CDR2 YSYEKL. The CDR3 spans 17 residues. The CDR3 sequence: CASSQVEGQGAGNTIYF. The CDR3 coding sequence is TGCGCCAGCAGCCAAGTCGAAGGGCAGGGAGCAGGAAACACCATATATTTT.

The V gene is TRBV9, the J gene TRBJ2-7; 11 bases agree with TRBD1. The germline gives CDR1 SGDLS, CDR2 YYNGEE. Trimming cost V 4 bases and J 6 bases; bases outside gene matches: 6. This CDR3 spans 14 amino acids. CDR3 in amino acids: CASSPRTGGGEQYF. The CDR3 coding sequence is TGTGCCAGCAGCCCTAGGACAGGGGGCGGCGAGCAGTACTTC.

The chain recombines TRBV7-2 with TRBJ2-1; 14 bases map to TRBD2. CDR3 length equals 16 residues. Germline assignment: CDR1 SGHTA and CDR2 FQGNSA. V lost 5 bases to trimming and J lost 6 bases; unmatched junction nucleotides: 6. The CDR3 region has the DNA TGTGCCAGCAGCCAACCCGGGACTAGCGGGAGCAATGAGCAGTTCTTC. This sequence encodes CASSQPGTSGSNEQFF.

The chain links TRBV6-5 to TRBJ2-5; D ambiguous. This CDR3 is built from 12 residues. V gave up 8 bases and J gave up 2 bases, with 9 bases separating them. The germline CDR1 and CDR2 sequences are MNHEY and SVGAGI. The DNA of the CDR3 is TGTGCCAGCGGGCGACGACAAGAGACCCAGTACTTC. Translating it yields CASGRRQETQYF.

The genes are TRBV7-2 and TRBJ2-7; 9 bases line up with TRBD1. The V and J ends lost 5 bases and 1 base, in that order; junction bases with no gene match: 6. Per germline, CDR1 SGHTA and CDR2 FQGNSA. CDR3 length: 15 residues. The CDR3 loop is CASSPQGTGSYEQYF. In nucleotides, the CDR3 is TGTGCCAGCAGCCCACAGGGGACAGGGTCCTACGAGCAGTACTTC.

This clone was seen once. This chain uses TRBV27 with TRBJ1-1; D is ambiguous. From germline, CDR1 is MNHEY and CDR2 SMNVEV (reference sequence). The CDR3 runs to 13 residues. With 0 bases removed from V and 3 bases from J, the gap between germline ends came to 5 bases. The CDR3 loop is CASSLSRYTEAFF. The CDR3 DNA reads TGTGCCAGCAGTTTATCCCGGTACACTGAAGCTTTCTTT.

J is TRBJ1-5 and V is TRBV27; 7 nucleotides align to TRBD1. CDR3 length: 14 amino acids. Germline V gene data show CDR1 as MNHEY and CDR2 as SMNVEV (reference sequence). V shed 3 bases and J 7 bases; nucleotides not matched to a gene: 6. The chain's CDR3 is CASSFRGRGQPQHF. The CDR3 region has the DNA TGTGCCAGCAGTTTTAGGGGGCGCGGACAGCCCCAGCATTTT.

This clone was recorded a few times. V is TRBV27 and J is TRBJ2-7, with D tentatively TRBD2 (6 bases). With 2 bases removed from V and 0 bases from J, the gap between germline ends came to 23 bases. The CDR3 spans 19 residues. Germline CDR1 is MNHEY and CDR2 is SMNVEV (reference sequence). CDR3 in amino acids: CASSLRPSGSSLSSYEQYF. The CDR3, as DNA: TGTGCCAGCAGTTTACGCCCGTCCGGGAGTTCTCTCAGCTCCTACGAGCAGTACTTC.

The chain recombines TRBV5-4 with TRBJ2-7, with D possibly matching TRBD2 (5 bases). The CDR3 covers 17 residues. V gave up 4 bases and J gave up 0 bases, with 20 bases separating them. Germline V CDR1 and CDR2: SGHNT, YYREEE (reference sequence). CDR3 sequence reads: CASSPFGGLLSSYEQYF. The CDR3 DNA reads TGTGCCAGCAGCCCTTTTGGCGGGCTCTTGAGCTCCTACGAGCAGTACTTC.

J is TRBJ2-7 and V is TRBV28; 8 nucleotides match TRBD1. The germline V gene encodes CDR1 MDHEN and CDR2 SYDVKM. CDR3 length: 14 residues. Losses at the gene ends were 5 bases for V and 5 bases for J; bases not matched to a gene: 8. The CDR3 DNA follows: TGTGCCAGCAGTACCCGGACAGGGTCCCACGAGCAGTACTTC. Translated: CASSTRTGSHEQYF.

The chain is built from TRBV30 and TRBJ1-4, with D maybe TRBD1 (5 bases). CDR3 length equals 16 residues. Between the trimmed V and J ends, which lost 0 bases and 13 bases, there was a span of 24 bases. The V gene's germline CDR1 is GTSNPN and CDR2 SVGIG (reference sequence). CDR3 nucleotides: TGTGCCTGGAGTGTACAATGGCGGCAGGGCGACGTCGGACTGTTTTTT. This encodes CAWSVQWRQGDVGLFF.

The chain links TRBV11-2 to TRBJ2-5, with D possibly being TRBD2 (6 bases). Germline-derived CDR1 and CDR2 are SGHAT and FQNNGV. The CDR3 has 15 residues. The V end lost 5 bases, the J end lost 5 bases, and 18 bases lay between the germline ends. CDR3 nucleotides: TGTGCCAGCAGCGGAGGAGGGGCGCGGTGGGAGACCCAGTACTTC. Amino acids: CASSGGGARWETQYF.

Turning to this clone: At one boundary the junction diverges from the germline segment, which might be a read error. This chain connects TRBV7-7 to TRBJ2-2; D call uncertain. Germline V gene data show CDR1 as SSHAT and CDR2 as FNYEAQ (reference sequence). This CDR3 region has 13 residues. CDR3 protein: CASSIEGYGELFF. DNA of the CDR3: TGTGCTAGCAGCATCGAAGGTTACGGGGAGCTGTTTTTT. Using reference TRBV7-7 and TRBJ2-2 for the parts outside the CDR3, the full variable domain is GAGVSQSPRYKVTKRGQDVTLRCDPISSHATLYWYQQALGQGPEFLTYFNYEAQPDKSGLPSDRFSAERPEGSISTLTIQRTEQRDSAMYRCASSIEGYGELFFGEGSRLTVL.

This clone was detected only once. The genes are TRBV19 and TRBJ2-2, with D possibly being TRBD1 (6 bases). This CDR3 spans 17 amino acids. Germline V CDR1 and CDR2: LNHDA, SQIVND (reference sequence). The V gene lost 5 bases and the J gene lost 5 bases, with 21 bases spanning the gap. The CDR3 DNA reads as TGTGCCAGTAGTCCTAAAGCAGGGGCCACCTCGACCGGGGAGCTGTTTTTT. Protein product: CASSPKAGATSTGELFF.

Details on this clone: The germline gene is not matched at one end of the junction; a read error may be the cause. The chain has TRBV7-7 and TRBJ2-7; TRBD1 might be the D (6 bases). Germline loops: CDR1 SSHAT, CDR2 FNYEAQ (reference sequence). The CDR3 spans 14 residues. The CDR3 DNA is TGTGCTAGCAGCTTAGAACAGGGACCCTACGAGCAGTACTTC. Translating gives CASSLEQGPYEQYF.

This clone was counted once. V and J are TRBV7-2 and TRBJ1-2; D is uncertain. Trimming cost V 6 bases and J 2 bases, with 16 bases left between them. From germline, CDR1 is SGHTA and CDR2 FQGNSA. The CDR3 sequence is 15 residues long. The CDR3 sequence is CASRPVGDGNYGYTF. DNA for the CDR3: TGTGCCAGCAGACCAGTCGGGGATGGCAACTATGGCTACACCTTC. Combining the CDR3 with reference TRBV7-2 and TRBJ1-2 gives the whole variable domain GAGVSQSPSNKVTEKGKDVELRCDPISGHTALYWYRQSLGQGLEFLIYFQGNSAPDKSGLPSDRFSAERTGGSVSTLTIQRTQQEDSAVYLCASRPVGDGNYGYTFGSGTRLTVV.

The V gene is TRBV5-1, the J gene TRBJ2-7; perhaps TRBD1 as D (6 bases). There are 15 residues in the CDR3. With 4 bases removed from V and 1 base from J, the gap between germline ends came to 15 bases. Germline CDR1 reads SGHRS; CDR2 reads YFSETQ. CDR3 DNA: TGCGCCAGCAGCCAAACAGGGCGCGGGTCCTACGAGCAGTACTTC. The encoded protein is CASSQTGRGSYEQYF.

The gene calls are TRBV10-2 and TRBJ1-1, with D tentatively TRBD1 (5 bases). Trimming removed 3 bases from V and 7 bases from J, with 9 bases in between. The CDR3 sequence is 12 residues long. CDR1 and CDR2 from the germline V gene are WSHSY and SAAADI. The CDR3 DNA reads TGCGCCAGCAGTGAAGGGGCCGATGAAGCTTTCTTT. Protein sequence: CASSEGADEAFF.

The chain recombines TRBV5-1 with TRBJ1-1, with TRBD1 as a possible D gene (6 bases). The CDR3 sequence is 15 residues long. CDR1 is SGHRS, CDR2 YFSETQ, per germline. V was clipped by 7 bases and J by 2 bases, with 18 bases between them. The CDR3 region has the DNA TGCGCCAGCGGCTGGGGCAGGGGAGGAAACACTGAAGCTTTCTTT. The encoded protein is CASGWGRGGNTEAFF. Supplemented by reference TRBV5-1 and TRBJ1-1, the full variable domain reads KAGVTQTPRYLIKTRGQQVTLSCSPISGHRSVSWYQQTPGQGLQFLFEYFSETQRNKGNFPGRFSGRQFSNSRSEMNVSTLELGDSALYLCASGWGRGGNTEAFFGQGTRLTVV.

V is TRBV7-2 and J is TRBJ1-3, with TRBD1 as a possible D gene (5 bases). Germline V CDR1 and CDR2: SGHTA, FQGNSA. Trimming took 0 bases from V and 0 from J, leaving 9 bases between them. The CDR3 is 16 residues long. The DNA of the CDR3 is TGTGCCAGCAGCTTAGCAACCAGGGTCTCTGGAAACACCATATATTTT. Translation gives CASSLATRVSGNTIYF.

The chain recombines TRBV19 with TRBJ1-2; a weak D match, TRBD1 (5 bases). V was cut by 3 bases and J by 3 bases, with 20 bases left in between. CDR3 length: 17 residues. Germline V lookup: CDR1 LNHDA, CDR2 SQIVND (reference sequence). The CDR3 nucleotides are TGTGCCAGTAGTATCTTCCTTGGGGAGACAGTGGACTATGGCTACACCTTC. It specifies CASSIFLGETVDYGYTF.

This clone appeared a few times. The chain employs TRBV19 and TRBJ1-2; tentative D call: TRBD1 (5 bases). This CDR3 comprises 16 residues. Germline V CDR1 and CDR2: LNHDA, SQIVND (reference sequence). Trimming pared 5 bases from V and 5 bases from J, leaving 21 bases between. CDR3 coding DNA: TGTGCCAGTAGTTCCCCCTCCCCCGGGACGGCGTATGGCTACACCTTC. Its translation: CASSSPSPGTAYGYTF. The full variable domain, completed using reference TRBV19 and TRBJ1-2, is DGGITQSPKYLFRKEGQNVTLSCEQNLNHDAMYWYRQDPGQGLRLIYYSQIVNDFQKGDIAEGYSVSREKKESFPLTVTSAQKNPTAFYLCASSSPSPGTAYGYTFGSGTRLTVV.

V is TRBV30 and J is TRBJ1-5; TRBD1 matches at 7 bases. CDR1 and CDR2 from the germline V gene are GTSNPN and SVGIG (reference sequence). The length of the CDR3 is 13 residues. V shed 2 bases, J shed 6 bases, and the junction held 4 bases outside the gene matches. This CDR3 is CAWSTGVAQPQHF. Written as DNA, the CDR3 is TGTGCCTGGAGTACAGGGGTGGCTCAGCCCCAGCATTTT.

This chain uses TRBV2 with TRBJ1-1; D is possibly TRBD1 (5 bases). Trimming removed 0 bases at V and 5 bases at J, with 13 bases between. CDR1 is SNHLY and CDR2 is FYNNEI in the germline V gene. The CDR3 sequence is 15 residues long. CDR3 sequence (DNA): TGTGCCAGCAGTGAAGCGGGTAGGGGAAGTACTGAAGCTTTCTTT. Protein sequence: CASSEAGRGSTEAFF.

The rearrangement links TRBV6-6 to TRBJ1-1; TRBD1 might be the D (5 bases). This CDR3 spans 14 amino acids. Trimming removed 5 bases from V and 2 bases from J, with 12 bases in between. In germline, CDR1 is MNHNY, CDR2 SVGAGI (reference sequence). The CDR3 bases are TGTGCCAGCAGTCAACCGACAGTAAACACTGAAGCTTTCTTT. This encodes CASSQPTVNTEAFF.